One sample yielded the 24 T cell receptor beta chains listed below, sequenced in a study of T-cell memory formation after mild COVID-19. TCRdb redid the calling of the 5' RACE reads with MiXCR, one entry per CDR3 protein. Of some 300,000 distinct CDR3 sequences in the sample, 20% to 25% are singletons; the top ten hold about 21%. Sequencing was performed on PBMCs or a T cell subset sorted from them (not recorded which). These receptors were collected from a man younger than 30 who had mild COVID-19 (a few samples of this study predate the infection). Cell type and time point are not known.

This clonotype was seen ten or more times. The rearrangement joins TRBV18 to TRBJ1-1, with 7 bases matching TRBD1. Germline values: CDR1 KGHSH, CDR2 LQKENI. This CDR3 contains 14 residues. With V trimmed by 5 bases and J by 5 bases, 8 bases remained unmatched. CDR3 coding DNA: TGTGCCAGCTCAGAAGGGACAGAGAGTACTGAAGCTTTCTTT. Translated, it gives CASSEGTESTEAFF. Supplemented by reference TRBV18 and TRBJ1-1, the full variable domain reads NAGVMQNPRHLVRRRGQEARLRCSPMKGHSHVYWYRQLPEEGLKFMVYLQKENIIDESGMPKERFSAEFPKEGPSILRIQQVVRGDSAAYFCASSEGTESTEAFFGQGTRLTVV.

This rearrangement joins TRBV25-1 to TRBJ1-3; D gene unclear. This CDR3 spans 12 amino acids. V lost 6 bases and J lost 7, with 10 bases in between. From germline, CDR1 is MGHDK and CDR2 SYGVNS. The CDR3 bases are TGTGCCAGCAGGGGAGAAGGGAACACCATATATTTT. Its protein product is CASRGEGNTIYF.

CDR3 sequence reads: CSALRDRRGYTF. The CDR3 DNA is TGCAGTGCTCTGAGGGACCGGCGGGGCTACACCTTC. The chain links TRBV20-1 to TRBJ1-2, with a possible D match to TRBD1 (5 bases). The V end lost 5 bases, the J end lost 8 bases, and 15 bases lay between the germline ends. Germline CDR1 is DFQATT and CDR2 is SNEGSKA (reference sequence). The CDR3 length is 12 residues.

The rearrangement joins TRBV20-1 to TRBJ2-5, with TRBD2 matching over 9 bases. J gave up 7 bases and V 5 bases, and 20 bases lay outside the gene matches. The CDR3 loop spans 17 amino acids. Germline CDR1 reads DFQATT; CDR2 reads SNEGSKA (reference sequence). The CDR3 spells CSAPTVGTSPRWSTQYF. Here the CDR3 DNA reads TGCAGTGCTCCCACCGTCGGGACTAGCCCTCGTTGGTCGACCCAGTACTTC.

In DNA form, the CDR3 reads TGTGCCAGCAGCCCACGGACAGGGGTGGATTACGAGCAGTTCTTC. It translates to CASSPRTGVDYEQFF. The gene calls are TRBV7-2 and TRBJ2-1; 9 bases match TRBD1. After removal of 5 bases from V and 10 bases from J, the junction contained 12 bases not matched to a gene. Germline CDR1 and CDR2: SGHTA and FQGNSA. The CDR3 loop spans 15 amino acids.

This clonotype was recorded a few times. The rearrangement joins TRBV20-1 to TRBJ2-1; no clear D gene. The V and J ends lost 0 bases and 7 bases respectively, with 13 bases between them. The CDR3 covers 14 residues. Germline V gene lookup returns CDR1 DFQATT and CDR2 SNEGSKA (reference sequence). The CDR3 coding sequence is TGCAGTGCTAGAGACCTACTCGGTTGGAATGAGCAGTTCTTC. Amino acids: CSARDLLGWNEQFF.

CDR3: CASSPGIETQYF. DNA for the CDR3: TGTGCCAGCAGTCCCGGGATTGAAACCCAGTACTTC. The V call is TRBV6-2 or TRBV6-3, the J call TRBJ2-5; possibly TRBD2 for D (5 bases). The CDR3 is made up of 12 amino acids. Germline values: CDR1 MNHEY, CDR2 SVGEGT. V was clipped by 5 bases and J by 8 bases, with 12 bases between them.

The CDR3 here is CASSPLAGGANTGELFF. CDR3 coding DNA: TGTGCCAGCAGTCCACTAGCGGGGGGTGCGAACACCGGGGAGCTGTTTTTT. J is TRBJ2-2 and V is TRBV27; 12 nucleotides line up with TRBD2. The CDR3 has 17 amino acids. Germline loops: CDR1 MNHEY, CDR2 SMNVEV (reference sequence). With V trimmed by 5 bases and J by 0 bases, 4 bases remained unmatched.

This clonotype was detected a few times. The rearrangement joins TRBV28 to TRBJ2-1; the D call may be TRBD1 or TRBD2 (7 bases each). Trimming removed 2 bases from V and 8 bases from J, with 19 bases in between. Germline V CDR1 and CDR2: MDHEN, SYDVKM. The CDR3 has 16 residues. The CDR3 is CASSLSGAGGRDEQFF. The DNA for the CDR3 is TGTGCCAGCAGTTTAAGCGGGGCAGGGGGACGGGATGAGCAGTTCTTC.

The chain is built from TRBV27 and TRBJ2-5; D may correspond to TRBD1 or TRBD2 (5 bases each). Per the germline V gene, CDR1 is MNHEY and CDR2 is SMNVEV (reference sequence). The CDR3 is 14 residues long. Trimming shortened V by 5 bases and J by 7 bases, and 17 bases separated the two germline ends. This CDR3 is CASSATGYGGTQYF. The CDR3 DNA is TGTGCCAGCAGTGCAACAGGTTACGGAGGGACCCAGTACTTC.

V is TRBV4-2 and J is TRBJ1-1, with no clear D. The CDR3 is 11 amino acids. Trimming took off 0 bases at V and 8 bases at J, with 4 bases between the two ends. Germline V gene data show CDR1 as LGHNA and CDR2 as YNFKEQ. CDR3 coding DNA: TGTGCCAGCAGCCAAGAGGGGGAAGCTTTCTTT. Residues: CASSQEGEAFF.

This clonotype has at least ten counts. V gene TRBV29-1 combines with J gene TRBJ1-2; D not certain. The CDR3 contains 11 residues. Deletions cut 2 bases from V and 4 bases from J, with 5 bases between. Germline V gene lookup returns CDR1 SQVTM and CDR2 ANQGSEA. The CDR3 DNA is TGCAGCGTTGAACTAGGCTATGGCTACACCTTC. Translating gives CSVELGYGYTF. The full variable domain, in which reference TRBV29-1 and TRBJ1-2 provide the parts outside the CDR3, is SAVISQKPSRDICQRGTSLTIQCQVDSQVTMMFWYRQQPGQSLTLIATANQGSEATYESGFVIDKFPISRPNLTFSTLTVSNMSPEDSSIYLCSVELGYGYTFGSGTRLTVV.

The table lists this clonotype with a few counts. The rearrangement joins TRBV6-2 or TRBV6-3 to TRBJ1-5; D is unresolved. CDR3 length: 13 amino acids. V shed 11 bases and J shed 0 bases, with 11 bases lying between them. From germline, CDR1 is MNHEY and CDR2 SVGEGT. The DNA for the CDR3 is TGTGCCCTAAGTGACCATAGCAATCAGCCCCAGCATTTT. Translated: CALSDHSNQPQHF.

The chain has TRBV20-1 and TRBJ2-7; possibly TRBD1 for D (6 bases). Germline CDR1 DFQATT, CDR2 SNEGSKA (reference sequence). This CDR3 has 13 residues. The ends were cut back, 6 bases at V and 3 bases at J, with 15 bases in the middle. CDR3 amino acids: CSAPGQGVYEQYF. CDR3 in DNA: TGCAGTGCCCCGGGACAAGGGGTCTACGAGCAGTACTTC.

This clonotype has more than one count but fewer than ten. V gene TRBV4-2 combines with J gene TRBJ2-2; D gene unclear. Between the trimmed V and J ends, which lost 5 bases and 1 base, there was a span of 14 bases. This CDR3 contains 16 residues. CDR1 and CDR2 from the germline V gene are LGHNA and YNFKEQ. The CDR3 DNA reads TGTGCCAGCAGCAGAGCAGCAACCGAGAACACCGGGGAGCTGTTTTTT. The encoded protein is CASSRAATENTGELFF.

The chain uses TRBV7-6 and TRBJ2-1; 7 bases are a match to TRBD1. The V gene end was trimmed by 5 bases and the J gene end by 4 bases; junction bases not matched to a gene: 8. Germline values: CDR1 SGHVS, CDR2 FNYEAQ. The CDR3 is 15 amino acids. The CDR3 is CASSRRPGGYNEQFF. CDR3 sequence (DNA): TGTGCCAGCAGCCGAAGGCCAGGGGGATACAATGAGCAGTTCTTC.

J is TRBJ1-2 and V is TRBV9; no firm D call. V gave up 0 bases and J gave up 5 bases, with 8 bases separating them. Germline V gene lookup returns CDR1 SGDLS and CDR2 YYNGEE. The CDR3 is 13 amino acids. In DNA form, the CDR3 reads TGTGCCAGCAGCGTAGCTCTTGCGTATGGCTACACCTTC. The encoded protein is CASSVALAYGYTF.

In its sample, this clonotype was seen a few times. The chain recombines TRBV27 with TRBJ1-5; 7 bases align to TRBD1. The CDR3 is made up of 14 amino acids. The germline V gene has CDR1 MNHEY and CDR2 SMNVEV (reference sequence). J gave up 5 bases and V 6 bases, and 7 bases lay outside the gene matches. In nucleotides, the CDR3 is TGTGCCAGCAGCCCAGACAGGGAGGATCAGCCCCAGCATTTT. Residues: CASSPDREDQPQHF.

This chain joins TRBV28 and TRBJ2-3; the match to TRBD1 covers 9 bases. The length of the CDR3 is 17 residues. Trimming removed 6 bases from V and 5 bases from J; junction bases left unmatched: 15. Germline CDR1 and CDR2: MDHEN and SYDVKM. This CDR3 reads CASRPTAGTGPLDTQYF. The CDR3, as DNA: TGTGCCAGCAGACCGACCGCCGGGACAGGGCCTTTAGATACGCAGTATTTT.

A few counts support this clonotype. This sequence joins TRBV7-3 and TRBJ2-1; D uncertain. The CDR3 totals 13 residues. V gave up 1 base and J gave up 5 bases, with 6 bases separating them. Germline V CDR1 and CDR2: SGHTA, FQGTGA. CDR3 region: CASSLSQDNEQFF. The DNA of the CDR3 is TGTGCCAGCAGCTTAAGTCAGGACAATGAGCAGTTCTTC. Based on the CDR3 plus reference TRBV7-3 and TRBJ2-1, the full variable domain is GAGVSQTPSNKVTEKGKYVELRCDPISGHTALYWYRQSLGQGPEFLIYFQGTGAADDSGLPNDRFFAVRPEGSVSTLKIQRTERGDSAVYLCASSLSQDNEQFFGPGTRLTVL.

The chain carries TRBV24-1 and TRBJ1-2; D is uncertain. The germline gives CDR1 KGHDR, CDR2 SFDVKD. CDR3 length: 13 residues. Deletions cut 4 bases from V and 4 bases from J, with 9 bases between. CDR3 protein: CATSEGDIYGYTF. CDR3 nucleotides: TGTGCCACCAGTGAAGGAGACATCTATGGCTACACCTTC.

V is TRBV19 and J is TRBJ1-5; D is perhaps TRBD1 (6 bases). The CDR3 has 15 amino acids. Germline values: CDR1 LNHDA, CDR2 SQIVND (reference sequence). V lost 7 bases, J lost 4 bases, and 17 bases lay in between. The CDR3 is CASKPWTVWNQPQHF. The CDR3 bases are TGTGCCAGTAAACCCTGGACAGTGTGGAATCAGCCCCAGCATTTT.

The V gene is TRBV12-5, the J gene TRBJ1-1; D perhaps matches TRBD1 (5 bases). The ends were cut back, 0 bases at V and 7 bases at J, with 12 bases in the middle. Germline CDR1 reads LGHNT; CDR2 reads FRNRAP. CDR3 length: 14 amino acids. The CDR3: CASGLVGTVGEAFF. CDR3 DNA: TGTGCTAGTGGTTTGGTAGGGACTGTAGGTGAAGCTTTCTTT.

The chain employs TRBV20-1 and TRBJ1-1, with 7 bases identical to TRBD1. Trimming removed 3 bases from V and 5 bases from J; junction bases left unmatched: 9. CDR3 length: 14 residues. Germline lookup yields CDR1 DFQATT and CDR2 SNEGSKA (reference sequence). This chain's CDR3 is CSARDGQAWTEAFF. In DNA form, the CDR3 reads TGCAGTGCTAGGGATGGACAGGCTTGGACTGAAGCTTTCTTT.